This TCR beta chain stems from a study of vaccination and CD4 T cells after COVID-19 (dated by TCRdb to the early 2020s). For context, the study as a whole: SARS-CoV-2 positivity had been established in the convalescent patients by nasal swab PCR, and mild disease was recorded in several of these patients and severe disease in one. Six males and four females were included in the convalescent cohort, with two Hispanic individuals, seven Caucasians, two Asians and one multiracial person represented. Each participant got two doses of either the Pfizer-BioNTech BNT162b2 vaccine (n=8) or the Moderna mRNA-1273 vaccine (n=2). Post-COVID blood samples from convalescent patients were collected a median of roughly 100 days after diagnosis, with a range of about 30 to 170 days. Post-vaccine blood samples were collected a median of about 69 days after the second vaccine dose, ranging from about 13 to 250 days. Culture stimuli were overlapping spike peptide pools from SARS-CoV-2 and from the common cold coronaviruses HCoV-NL63, HCoV-OC43 and HCoV-229E. As controls, cultures received a CEFX viral epitope pool (the positive control), an HIV-1 Nef peptide pool (the negative control), or no peptide at all. The spike-specific CD4+ TCR repertoire was compared before and after mRNA vaccination in over 9 COVID-19 convalescent patients and several infection-naive healthy vaccine recipients. Results and caveats for the whole study, not just this receptor: Only a relatively small number of convalescent patients were included in the study, and early timepoints following natural infection were not analyzed. Nearly all vaccine-specific clones in convalescent patients (304 of 307) were mono-reactive for SARS-CoV-2 spike rather than cross-reactive with common cold coronaviruses. Among the post-vaccine SARS-CoV-2-reactive clones in convalescent patients, a median about 89% showed up only after vaccination, which suggests vaccine-specific priming. Although the median number of SARS-CoV-2-reactive clonotypes went up from more than 20 after infection to 38 after vaccination, the increase was not significant.

From the cysteine through the phenylalanine, the CDR3 covers 22 amino acids. Of all the DNA, just the CDR3 is kept, 66 bases in frame from base 1. The germline V gene (reference sequence) supplies CDR1 LNHDA and CDR2 SQIVND. Germline trimming: 5 bases from V, 0 bases from J; junction bases outside gene matches: 22. Libraries were prepared through PCR. DNA from cultured CD4+ T cells underwent TCR sequencing with the Oncomine TCR Beta short-read assay at the Johns Hopkins FTIC core. The QIAamp micro DNA kit was used to extract genomic DNA from the cultured CD4+ T cells. Oncomine TCR Beta libraries from cultured CD4+ T cells were pooled using unique dual indexes and sequenced on an Illumina iSeq 100. Per the source publication's procedure: Non-productive sequences were removed, and CDR3s that did not start with C, did not end with F or W, or were shorter than 7 amino acids were discarded. The MANAFEST web application identified antigen-specific clonotypes by comparing peptide-stimulated wells against reference wells and other culture wells. To be called positive, a clone needed an FDR below 0.05, an odds ratio above 5, and a productive frequency above 0.1% in at least two of three replicate wells. Cross-reactive clonotypes were defined as significantly expanded in both SARS-CoV-2 spike wells and at least one common cold coronavirus spike condition. Using R version 3.6.1, CDR3 homology was evaluated through Levenshtein distances (stringdist) along with unrooted phylogenetic trees (ape). TCRdb reprocessing: public reads trimmed at Q25 with fastp, clones called with MiXCR, in-frame beta chains kept. Rows with a matching CDR3 protein are joined into one entry that keeps the most common DNA and genes. TCRdb, rather than the study authors, made the V and J calls. This sample comprises over 10,000 distinct CDR3 sequences, 60% to 75% of them detected only once. The leading ten clones occupy approximately 12% of the sample.

In the paper's terms, the treatment or condition label means: roughly 11-day PBMC culture with coronavirus spike peptide pools or control peptides (ViraFEST assay). The ViraFEST assay, used in the study, expanded antigen-specific T cells with peptide pools and then identified the expanded clonotypes through TCR sequencing. The convalescent patients' positive SARS-CoV-2 PCR tests were from March to December 2020, which was before the Alpha, Beta and Delta variants emerged in the United States. Each well held two million PBMCs cultured with around 9 ug/ml peptide pools in IMDM containing roughly 4.7% human AB serum and approximately 10 IU/ml IL-2. Half of the culture medium was replaced with fresh IL-2-containing medium on days 3 and 7. Once the cells had been in culture for roughly 11 days, the EasySep CD4+ T cell isolation kit was used to isolate CD4+ T cells by negative selection. Ficoll-Paque Plus gradient centrifugation was used to isolate PBMCs from whole blood, and the isolated PBMCs were then either used fresh or cryopreserved at -140C. Culture conditions were generally each tested in triplicate wells.

A note on this clonotype: The specificity of this receptor is unknown. No much larger clone is present one base from it, and per-base qualities are unavailable.

In this chain, TRBV19 is recombined with TRBJ2-7; 13 of the junction bases match TRBD2. The specimen sequenced was CD4+ T cells from blood, cultured in vitro. The source of this sequence is a human donor who had recovered from COVID-19. The CDR3 reads CASSAKGQTPGLAGSGSYEQYF. The DNA sequence is given as TGTGCCAGTAGTGCTAAGGGACAGACGCCGGGACTAGCGGGATCCGGCTCCTACGAGCAGTACTTC.